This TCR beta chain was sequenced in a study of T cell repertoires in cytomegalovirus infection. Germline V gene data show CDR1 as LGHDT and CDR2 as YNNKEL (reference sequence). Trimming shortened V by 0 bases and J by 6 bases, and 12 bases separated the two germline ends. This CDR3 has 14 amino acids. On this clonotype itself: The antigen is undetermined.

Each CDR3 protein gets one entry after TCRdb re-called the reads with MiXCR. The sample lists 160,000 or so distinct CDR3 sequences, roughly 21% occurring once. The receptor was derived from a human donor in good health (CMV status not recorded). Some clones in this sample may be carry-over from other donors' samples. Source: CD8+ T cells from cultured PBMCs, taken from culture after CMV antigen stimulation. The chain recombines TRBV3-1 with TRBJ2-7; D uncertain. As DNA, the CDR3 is TGTGCCAGCAGCCAAGACCTATATGGTCCCGAGCAGTACTTC. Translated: CASSQDLYGPEQYF.